A selection of T cell receptor beta chains follows, all from one sample in a study of cytomegalovirus exposure and HLA in healthy donors. The assay was immunoSEQ multiplex PCR, and TCRdb's table has in-frame clones only and misses some. The profile covers 160,000 or so clones, with 75% to 80% appearing a single time and just under 6.5% taken by the ten largest. Sequencing was performed on PBMCs. The receptor source for this set is a man aged 40-55 years in good health and CMV-seropositive. The CDR3 runs from the conserved cysteine through the conserved F or W. D genes are given only for firm matches. A clone size is listed for some rows: how often the clone was seen (once, few, many), or a class if it is expanded.

abundance	d_gene	len	v_gene	j_gene	CDR3nt	CDR3aa
once	TRBD1	14	TRBV18	TRBJ1-5	TGTGCCAGCTCAGACGGACAGGGCCCTCAGCCCCAGCATTTT	CASSDGQGPQPQHF
NA	NA	13	TRBV11-3	TRBJ1-5	TGTGCCAGCAGCTTAGATAGAGCTCAGCCCCAGCATTTT	CASSLDRAQPQHF
NA	TRBD1	17	TRBV10-3	TRBJ2-7	TGTGCCATCAGTGAATCCCTGACAGGGGACCTTGCCTACGAGCAGTACTTC	CAISESLTGDLAYEQYF
few	TRBD2	12	TRBV29-1	TRBJ2-5	TGCAGCGGGAGGATGGGGGGGGAGACCCAGTACTTC	CSGRMGGETQYF
NA	NA	14	TRBV11-3	TRBJ2-7	TGTGCCAGCAGCTTAATAGGGGGTCCCTACGAGCAGTACTTC	CASSLIGGPYEQYF
NA	TRBD1	15	TRBV6-6	TRBJ1-4	TGTGCCAGCAGTTACTCGGGGACAGGCTTTGAAAAACTGTTTTTT	CASSYSGTGFEKLFF
few	NA	16	TRBV5-1	TRBJ2-6	TGCGCCAGCAGCCGGCAGGGGTCGGTCGGGGCCAACGTCCTGACTTTC	CASSRQGSVGANVLTF
once	NA	13	TRBV4-1	TRBJ1-2	TGCGCCAGCAGCCCACTGACAGGCTATGGCTACACCTTC	CASSPLTGYGYTF
once	TRBD1	13	TRBV19	TRBJ2-7	TGTGCCAGTAGCCGCCGGGACAGCTACGAGCAGTACTTC	CASSRRDSYEQYF
NA	TRBD1	13	TRBV27	TRBJ2-5	TGTGCCAGCAGCCGACAGGGGGCTGGTGAGCAGTACTTC	CASSRQGAGEQYF